The 10 T cell receptor beta chains presented below share a single source sample, sequenced in a study of blood T cell repertoires in COVID-19. Assay: immunoSEQ multiplex PCR; the TCRdb copy retains only in-frame clones and omits some. The table includes tens of thousands of clones, roughly 87% detected once. Sequences were obtained from peripheral blood. The receptors were gathered from a man aged 55 to 69 with active COVID-19.

The chain employs TRBV5-1 and TRBJ2-5; 7 nucleotides line up with TRBD1. V dropped 4 bases and J dropped 4; count of bases not matched to a gene: 13. The CDR3 totals 16 residues. CDR1 and CDR2 from the germline V gene are SGHRS and YFSETQ. CDR3 loop: CASSPPTGVSAETQYF. The CDR3 region has the DNA TGCGCCAGCAGCCCCCCTACAGGGGTCTCGGCAGAGACCCAGTACTTC.

This clone appeared a single time. The CDR3 sequence is CSVLGDRGNYGYTF. The CDR3 DNA is TGCAGCGTTTTGGGGGACAGGGGAAACTATGGCTACACCTTC. This sequence joins TRBV29-1 and TRBJ1-2; TRBD1 agrees at 10 bases. The V segment lost 5 bases and the J segment 2 bases; nucleotides outside the gene matches: 5. The germline V gene has CDR1 SQVTM and CDR2 ANQGSEA. The CDR3 loop spans 14 amino acids.

V and J are TRBV12-3 or TRBV12-4 and TRBJ2-1; the D gene is possibly TRBD1 (6 bases). CDR3 length: 13 amino acids. V lost 9 bases, J lost 7 bases, and 16 bases lay in between. DNA for the CDR3: TGTGCCAGTCAACCGTCAGGGGCAAATGAGCAGTTCTTC. Its protein product is CASQPSGANEQFF.

This clone appeared a single time. The genes are TRBV7-2 and TRBJ2-7; TRBD1 aligns across 11 bases. The CDR3 runs 14 residues. Germline CDR1 and CDR2: SGHTA and FQGNSA. The V gene end was trimmed by 4 bases and the J gene end by 7 bases; junction bases not matched to a gene: 6. The CDR3 sequence: CASSSDRGLREQYF. The CDR3 DNA sequence: TGTGCCAGCAGCTCGGACAGGGGGCTTAGGGAGCAGTACTTC.

In this sample, this clone turned up once. The chain joins TRBV6-8 to TRBJ1-6; D is possibly TRBD1 (5 bases). The CDR3 sequence is 15 residues long. Deletions cut 0 bases from V and 9 bases from J, with 12 bases between. Germline values: CDR1 MNHGY, CDR2 SAAAGT. The CDR3 nucleotides are TGTGCCAGCAGTTACTCGACTCAGGGCAGTTCACCCCTCCACTTT. It specifies CASSYSTQGSSPLHF.

The table lists this clone with a few counts. The gene calls are TRBV3-1 (or the pseudogene TRBV3-2) and TRBJ1-5; D unresolved. Germline V gives CDR1 LGHDT, CDR2 YNNKEL (reference sequence). This CDR3 has 15 amino acids. Trimming took off 3 bases at V and 0 bases at J, with 9 bases between the two ends. The CDR3 region is CASSHDGISNQPQHF. The CDR3 DNA sequence: TGTGCCAGCAGCCACGACGGGATTAGCAATCAGCCCCAGCATTTT.

V and J are TRBV5-1 and TRBJ2-5, with 9 bases matching TRBD2. V shed 0 bases and J 1 base; nucleotides not matched to a gene: 1. Germline V gene sequence: CDR1 SGHRS, CDR2 YFSETQ. The CDR3 extends over 15 amino acids. The CDR3 is CASSLGGLAQETQYF. The CDR3 DNA sequence: TGCGCCAGCAGCTTGGGGGGACTAGCCCAAGAGACCCAGTACTTC.

V and J are TRBV9 and TRBJ1-4; D perhaps matches TRBD1 (6 bases). The V and J ends lost 1 base and 2 bases respectively, with 9 bases between them. Germline CDR1 SGDLS, CDR2 YYNGEE. This CDR3 has 15 amino acids. The CDR3 DNA reads as TGTGCCAGCAGCGTAAGGGGGGGCACTAATGAAAAACTGTTTTTT. This encodes CASSVRGGTNEKLFF.

The chain links TRBV3-1 (or the pseudogene TRBV3-2) to TRBJ1-1; D is possibly TRBD1 (6 bases). The CDR3 sequence is 14 residues long. V lost 4 bases and J 2 bases, leaving 11 bases between the germline ends. Germline V CDR1 and CDR2: LGHDT, YNNKEL (reference sequence). CDR3 sequence reads: CASSPGTLNTEAFF. For the CDR3, the DNA is TGTGCCAGCAGCCCCGGGACATTAAACACTGAAGCTTTCTTT.

This sequence joins TRBV2 and TRBJ2-1, with D maybe TRBD2 (5 bases). The CDR3 runs to 13 residues. V lost 6 bases to trimming and J lost 6 bases, with 12 bases between them. Germline V lookup: CDR1 SNHLY, CDR2 FYNNEI. The CDR3 spells CASSAIGLNEQFF. In nucleotides, the CDR3 is TGTGCCAGCAGCGCGATTGGACTCAATGAGCAGTTCTTC. The full variable domain, in which reference TRBV2 and TRBJ2-1 provide the parts outside the CDR3, is EPEVTQTPSHQVTQMGQEVILRCVPISNHLYFYWYRQILGQKVEFLVSFYNNEISEKSEIFDDQFSVERPDGSNFTLKIRSTKLEDSAMYFCASSAIGLNEQFFGPGTRLTVL.